Below, 25 T cell receptor beta chains from the same sample are listed, as sequenced in a study of cytomegalovirus exposure and HLA in healthy donors. Both 60 Vbeta primers and 13 Jbeta primers went into the PCR. Assay used: immunoSEQ multiplex PCR; TCRdb lists only in-frame clones, some missing. The sample records about 160,000 clones, approximately 80% being singletons. The sequenced material came from PBMCs. The source is a man in his forties or fifties in good health and CMV-seropositive.

This chain uses TRBV5-8 with TRBJ2-1; 7 positions match TRBD1. CDR1 is SGHTS, CDR2 YDEGEE, per germline. Losses at the gene ends were 4 bases for V and 6 bases for J; bases not matched to a gene: 4. The CDR3 runs 13 residues. CDR3 sequence: CASSPGQSNEQFF. In DNA, the CDR3 is TGTGCCAGCAGCCCGGGACAGTCCAATGAGCAGTTCTTC.

The gene calls are TRBV18 and TRBJ1-1, with 8 bases fitting TRBD1. Germline V CDR1 and CDR2: KGHSH, LQKENI. Germline trimming cut 5 bases from V and 5 bases from J; bases unmatched to any gene: 7. The CDR3 has 14 residues. CDR3: CASSTQGDGTEAFF. In DNA, the CDR3 is TGTGCCAGCTCAACACAGGGGGACGGAACTGAAGCTTTCTTT.

This clone turned up a few times. The chain is built from TRBV2 and TRBJ1-6, with D possibly matching TRBD1 (6 bases). The CDR3 has 18 residues. V shed 6 bases and J shed 10 bases, with 28 bases lying between them. CDR1 and CDR2 (germline): SNHLY, FYNNEI. The CDR3: CASRVAAGAEAVYSPLHF. Written as DNA, the CDR3 is TGTGCCAGCAGGGTAGCCGCAGGGGCAGAGGCGGTGTACTCACCCCTCCACTTT.

This clone was counted once. This sequence joins TRBV7-8 and TRBJ2-7; a weak D match, TRBD2 (6 bases). Trimming took 2 bases from V and 0 from J, leaving 8 bases between them. This CDR3 is 14 amino acids long. Germline V gene sequence: CDR1 SGHVS, CDR2 FQNEAQ. In DNA form, the CDR3 reads TGTGCCAGCAGCTTACAGGAGGGCTCCTACGAGCAGTACTTC. It is translated as CASSLQEGSYEQYF. Full variable domain (rest looked up from reference TRBV7-8 and TRBJ2-7): GAGVSQSPRYKVAKRGQDVALRCDPISGHVSLFWYQQALGQGPEFLTYFQNEAQLDKSGLPSDRFFAERPEGSVSTLKIQRTQQEDSAVYLCASSLQEGSYEQYFGPGTRLTVT.

This clone was seen more than once but under ten times. The chain links TRBV6-1 to TRBJ2-1; 10 bases agree with TRBD1. Unmatched junction bases numbered 1, after V lost 6 bases and J lost 2 bases. Germline V gives CDR1 MNHNS, CDR2 SASEGT. The CDR3 extends over 14 amino acids. The CDR3 coding sequence is TGTGCCAGCAGCGACAGGGGGCCCTACAATGAGCAGTTCTTC. Protein product: CASSDRGPYNEQFF.

This chain connects TRBV7-9 to TRBJ2-7, with a weak D call TRBD2 (5 bases). Germline CDR1 and CDR2: SEHNR and FQNEAQ (reference sequence). V was trimmed by 4 bases and J by 6 bases, leaving 13 bases between them. This CDR3 spans 13 amino acids. In nucleotides, the CDR3 is TGTGCCAGCAGCTCGTGGACTCCGCTCGAGCAGTACTTC. Translated: CASSSWTPLEQYF.

The J gene is TRBJ1-3, the V gene TRBV11-2; no reliable D call. The CDR3 is 13 amino acids. The V gene lost 7 bases and the J gene lost 1 base, with 8 bases spanning the gap. Germline CDR1 and CDR2: SGHAT and FQNNGV. CDR3 nucleotide sequence: TGTGCCAGCAATCGAGGGTCTGGAAACACCATATATTTT. It yields the protein CASNRGSGNTIYF.

The chain joins TRBV5-4 to TRBJ1-2, with D possibly being TRBD1 (6 bases). V was shortened by 0 bases and J by 8 bases, with 20 bases between the two germline ends. Germline V gene data show CDR1 as SGHNT and CDR2 as YYREEE (reference sequence). This CDR3 contains 16 residues. In DNA, the CDR3 is TGTGCCAGCAGCTTGGAGGTGCCAGGGGCCGGAGGAGGCTACACCTTC. Protein product: CASSLEVPGAGGGYTF.

The chain has TRBV28 and TRBJ1-4, with 10 bases aligning to TRBD1. Germline-derived CDR1 and CDR2 are MDHEN and SYDVKM. The V segment lost 5 bases and the J segment 8 bases; nucleotides outside the gene matches: 5. The CDR3 consists of 14 residues. CDR3 coding DNA: TGTGCCAGCAGTCACGGGACAGGGGAAGAAAAACTGTTTTTT. Protein sequence: CASSHGTGEEKLFF. The full variable domain, its missing parts supplied by reference TRBV28 and TRBJ1-4, is DVKVTQSSRYLVKRTGEKVFLECVQDMDHENMFWYRQDPGLGLRLIYFSYDVKMKEKGDIPEGYSVSREKKERFSLILESASTNQTSMYLCASSHGTGEEKLFFGSGTQLSVL.

The chain couples TRBV5-4 to TRBJ2-2, with 9 positions matching TRBD1. Trimming at V came to 0 bases and at J to 6 bases, leaving 3 bases not matched to a gene. The germline V gene encodes CDR1 SGHNT and CDR2 YYREEE (reference sequence). CDR3 size: 15 residues. The CDR3 loop is CASSLVDRGPGELFF. In DNA, the CDR3 is TGTGCCAGCAGCTTGGTGGACAGGGGACCCGGGGAGCTGTTTTTT.

V and J are TRBV7-9 and TRBJ2-5; 8 bases match TRBD1. V dropped 4 bases and J dropped 0; count of bases not matched to a gene: 10. Germline V gives CDR1 SEHNR, CDR2 FQNEAQ (reference sequence). The CDR3 loop spans 17 amino acids. This CDR3 is CASSSPPRQGYQETQYF. The CDR3, as DNA: TGTGCCAGCAGCTCGCCGCCGAGACAGGGGTACCAAGAGACCCAGTACTTC.

The gene calls are TRBV25-1 and TRBJ2-2; 10 bases fit TRBD1. Germline assignment: CDR1 MGHDK and CDR2 SYGVNS. This CDR3 contains 16 residues. V shed 4 bases, J shed 5 bases, and the junction held 7 bases outside the gene matches. The CDR3 coding sequence is TGTGCCAGCAGTGTCGACAGGGGGCTGTGGACCGGGGAGCTGTTTTTT. Translating gives CASSVDRGLWTGELFF.

This sequence joins TRBV5-1 and TRBJ2-5; a weak D match, TRBD1 (5 bases). With the DNA end fitting TRBJ2-7 better, the J assignment may be wrong. The CDR3 has 15 residues. Germline assignment: CDR1 SGHRS and CDR2 YFSETQ. The CDR3, as DNA: TGCGCCAGCAGCTTGTCGCCAGGGTCGATACTCGAGCAGTACTTC. Translation: CASSLSPGSILEQYF.

The rearrangement joins TRBV5-1 to TRBJ2-3, with 9 bases matching TRBD1. The V gene's germline CDR1 is SGHRS and CDR2 YFSETQ. This CDR3 has 15 residues. V trimming: 4 bases; J trimming: 4 bases; junction bases outside the gene matches: 7. The CDR3 sequence is CASSRGTGNADTQYF. The CDR3 DNA sequence: TGCGCCAGCAGCCGGGGGACAGGGAATGCAGATACGCAGTATTTT.

This chain joins TRBV29-1 and TRBJ2-3; D unresolved. CDR3 length: 13 residues. V lost 4 bases to trimming and J lost 4 bases, with 12 bases between them. Germline V gene sequence: CDR1 SQVTM, CDR2 ANQGSEA. The CDR3 is CSVVVIVADTQYF. CDR3 sequence (DNA): TGCAGCGTTGTTGTTATAGTCGCAGATACGCAGTATTTT.

V gene TRBV5-1 combines with J gene TRBJ2-7; possible D gene TRBD2, 6 bases. V shed 5 bases and J shed 0 bases, with 15 bases lying between them. The CDR3 has 15 amino acids. The germline V gene encodes CDR1 SGHRS and CDR2 YFSETQ. In nucleotides, the CDR3 is TGCGCCAGCAGTTACGGGGGTTCAAGCTCCTACGAGCAGTACTTC. Translation: CASSYGGSSSYEQYF.

V is TRBV27 and J is TRBJ2-7; D is unclear. The CDR3 has 14 amino acids. V lost 4 bases, J lost 4 bases, and 14 bases lay in between. CDR1 is MNHEY and CDR2 is SMNVEV in the germline V gene (reference sequence). DNA for the CDR3: TGTGCCAGCAGTTCCCCGAGACAATCTTACGAGCAGTACTTC. As protein: CASSSPRQSYEQYF.

The rearrangement uses TRBV4-1 and TRBJ2-6; TRBD2 might be the D (7 bases). The germline V gene encodes CDR1 MGHRA and CDR2 YSYEKL. The CDR3 contains 15 residues. The ends were cut back, 4 bases at V and 4 bases at J, with 11 bases in the middle. The CDR3 sequence is CASSPGGLGANVLTF. The CDR3 DNA reads as TGCGCCAGCAGCCCGGGGGGCTTGGGGGCCAACGTCCTGACTTTC.

This CDR3 is CASSLARQGNEQFF. CDR3 bases: TGCGCCAGCAGCTTGGCAAGACAGGGCAATGAGCAGTTCTTC. The gene calls are TRBV5-1 and TRBJ2-1; 7 positions agree with TRBD1. From germline, CDR1 is SGHRS and CDR2 YFSETQ. V trimming: 0 bases; J trimming: 6 bases; junction bases outside the gene matches: 3. The CDR3 is 14 amino acids.

This clone was counted only a few times. The chain joins TRBV25-1 to TRBJ1-5; possible D gene TRBD1, 5 bases. V gave up 5 bases and J gave up 7 bases, with 21 bases separating them. The CDR3 sequence is 16 residues long. Per germline, CDR1 MGHDK and CDR2 SYGVNS. CDR3 loop: CASSPRGPGGKQPQHF. CDR3 nucleotides: TGTGCCAGCAGTCCAAGGGGACCCGGAGGGAAACAGCCCCAGCATTTT.

This clone is labeled medium-sized. The gene calls are TRBV6-6 and TRBJ2-7; 7 nucleotides agree with TRBD1. The CDR3 contains 15 residues. V was pared by 6 bases and J by 1 base, with 9 bases of the junction left unmatched. Germline V gives CDR1 MNHNY, CDR2 SVGAGI (reference sequence). CDR3: CASSLAGDSSYEQYF. As DNA, the CDR3 is TGTGCCAGCAGCCTAGCTGGGGACAGTTCCTACGAGCAGTACTTC.

The V call is TRBV7-2, the J call TRBJ1-5; 8 nucleotides align to TRBD1. Germline trimming cut 5 bases from V and 1 base from J; bases unmatched to any gene: 10. The CDR3 is 17 amino acids. CDR1 is SGHTA, CDR2 FQGNSA, per germline. The CDR3 bases are TGTGCCAGCAGCCCCGGACAGGGATCGGGGAGCAATCAGCCCCAGCATTTT. It yields the protein CASSPGQGSGSNQPQHF.

The chain joins TRBV29-1 to TRBJ2-7; TRBD2 might be the D (6 bases). The CDR3 is made up of 14 amino acids. CDR1 and CDR2 (germline): SQVTM, ANQGSEA. V lost 6 bases and J 3 bases, leaving 18 bases between the germline ends. In DNA, the CDR3 is TGCAGCGTGAGTAGCGGCACAGGCTTCTACGAGCAGTACTTC. Its translation is CSVSSGTGFYEQYF.

The chain carries TRBV2 and TRBJ2-5, with 11 bases identical to TRBD2. J lost 5 bases, V lost 7 bases, and 6 bases had no gene match. CDR3 length equals 14 residues. The germline CDR1 and CDR2 sequences are SNHLY and FYNNEI. The CDR3 protein is CASTIAGGRETQYF. CDR3 nucleotide sequence: TGTGCCAGCACCATAGCGGGGGGGCGGGAGACCCAGTACTTC.

V gene TRBV19 combines with J gene TRBJ2-7; TRBD2 aligns across 10 bases. The CDR3 length is 15 residues. CDR1 is LNHDA and CDR2 is SQIVND in the germline V gene (reference sequence). V lost 5 bases to trimming and J lost 2 bases; unmatched junction nucleotides: 6. This CDR3 reads CASSEGLAFTYEQYF. In nucleotides, the CDR3 is TGTGCCAGTAGTGAGGGACTAGCGTTTACCTACGAGCAGTACTTC.